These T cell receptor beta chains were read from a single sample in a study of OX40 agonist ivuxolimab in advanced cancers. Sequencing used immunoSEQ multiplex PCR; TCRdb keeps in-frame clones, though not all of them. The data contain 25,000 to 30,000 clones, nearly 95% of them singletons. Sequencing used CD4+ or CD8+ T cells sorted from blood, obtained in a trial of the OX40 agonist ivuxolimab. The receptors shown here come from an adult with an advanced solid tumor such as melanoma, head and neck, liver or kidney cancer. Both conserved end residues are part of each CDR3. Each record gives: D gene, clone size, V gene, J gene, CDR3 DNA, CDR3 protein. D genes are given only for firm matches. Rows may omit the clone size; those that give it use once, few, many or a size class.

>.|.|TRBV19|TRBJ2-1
TGTGCCAGTAGTACCCCCGGTGGCTACAATGAGCAGTTCTTC
CASSTPGGYNEQFF
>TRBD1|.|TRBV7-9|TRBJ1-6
TGTGCCAGCAGCGGACCCCGGGACAGGGGAAGGAATTCACCCCTCCACTTT
CASSGPRDRGRNSPLHF
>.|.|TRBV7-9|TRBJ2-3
TGTGCCAGCAGCTCGTCCGGGTTCACAGATACGCAGTATTTT
CASSSSGFTDTQYF
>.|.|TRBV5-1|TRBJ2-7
TGCGCCAGCAGCATATTCACCGGGGACCAGCAGTACTTC
CASSIFTGDQQYF
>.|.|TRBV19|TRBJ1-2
TGTGCCAGTAGGCTGGGAAACTATGGCTACACCTTC
CASRLGNYGYTF
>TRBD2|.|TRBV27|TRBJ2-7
TGTGCCAGCAGTGTAACTAGCGGGAGGGTCTACGAGCAGTACTTC
CASSVTSGRVYEQYF
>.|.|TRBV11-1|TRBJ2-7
TGTGCCAGCAGCTTCCGGGACTACGAGCAGTACTTC
CASSFRDYEQYF
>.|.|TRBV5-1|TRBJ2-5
TGCGCCAGCAGGCCCCCCCGAGAGGAGACCCAGTACTTC
CASRPPREETQYF
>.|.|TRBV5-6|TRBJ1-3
TGTGCCAGCAGTGGTTTGGAAAACACCATATATTTT
CASSGLENTIYF
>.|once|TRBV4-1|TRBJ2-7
TGCGCCAGCAGCCACAGGGGTTCAACCTACGAGCAGTACTTC
CASSHRGSTYEQYF
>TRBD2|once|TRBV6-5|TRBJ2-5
TGTGCCAGCAGTTTGGTGGGGGAGGGGGAGACCCAGTACTTC
CASSLVGEGETQYF
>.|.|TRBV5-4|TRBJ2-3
TGTGCCAGCAGCCGGGTAGGAATAGCCGCAGATACGCAGTATTTT
CASSRVGIAADTQYF
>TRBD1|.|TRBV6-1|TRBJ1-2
TGTGCCGGAAGAACAGGGGGCGGTGGCTACACCTTC
CAGRTGGGGYTF
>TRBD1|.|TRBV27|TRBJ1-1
TGTGCCAGCAATCCGGCCGGACAGGGAAACACTGAAGCTTTCTTT
CASNPAGQGNTEAFF
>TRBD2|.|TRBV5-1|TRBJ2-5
TGCGCCAGCAGCTTGGAGGAAGCGGGAGGGTGGGAGACCCAGTACTTC
CASSLEEAGGWETQYF
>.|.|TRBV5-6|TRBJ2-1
TGTGCCAGCAGCTTTTGGACGGATTCCTACAATGAGCAGTTCTTC
CASSFWTDSYNEQFF
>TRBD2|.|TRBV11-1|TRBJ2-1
TGTGCCAGCAGCTTAGGTAGCGGGAGCAATGAGCAGTTCTTC
CASSLGSGSNEQFF
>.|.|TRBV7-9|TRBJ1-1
TGTGCCAGCAGCCCCGGTCGGGCGAACACTGAAGCTTTCTTT
CASSPGRANTEAFF
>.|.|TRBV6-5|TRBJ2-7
TGTGCCAGCAGTTACGCGCCCTCCCACGAGCAGTACTTC
CASSYAPSHEQYF
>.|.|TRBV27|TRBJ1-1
TGTGCCAGCAGTTTATTAACACAGGCTTCTTTGTCTGAAGCTTTCTTT
CASSLLTQASLSEAFF
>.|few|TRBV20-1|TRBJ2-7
TGCAGTGCTAGCGGGAGCGGGCAGTACTTC
CSASGSGQYF
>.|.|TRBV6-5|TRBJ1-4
TGTGCCAGCAGTTACTCTCCGGACCCCGAAGGGAAACTGTTTTTT
CASSYSPDPEGKLFF
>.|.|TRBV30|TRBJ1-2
TGTGCCTGGCAGCTCTTCTATGGCTACACCTTC
CAWQLFYGYTF
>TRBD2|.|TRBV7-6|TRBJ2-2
TGTGCCAGCAGCTTAGCAGCGGGGGCCTCCACCGGGGAGCTGTTTTTT
CASSLAAGASTGELFF
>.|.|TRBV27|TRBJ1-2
TGTGCCAGCAGTTTCCAGGGCGAACTAGGCTACACCTTC
CASSFQGELGYTF
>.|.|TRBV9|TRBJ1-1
TGTGCCAGCAGCGTTTCCTCCCTGGGACCCGATGCGGAAGCTTTCTTT
CASSVSSLGPDAEAFF
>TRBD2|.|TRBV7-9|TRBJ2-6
TGTGCCAGCAGCTCACCGGGAGGTGGGGGACTCTCTGGGGCCAACGTCCTGACTTTC
CASSSPGGGGLSGANVLTF
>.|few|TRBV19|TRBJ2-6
TGTGCCAGTAGTATACCAGACTCTGGGGCCAACGTCCTGACTTTC
CASSIPDSGANVLTF
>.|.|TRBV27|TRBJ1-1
TGTGCCAGCAGTTTTCATCTGCAGGGGTACACTGAAGCTTTCTTT
CASSFHLQGYTEAFF
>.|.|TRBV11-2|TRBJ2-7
TGTGCCAGCAACTTAGATCGCGTAGTAAGCTACGAGCAGTACTTC
CASNLDRVVSYEQYF
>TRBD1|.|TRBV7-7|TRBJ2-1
TGTGCCAGCAGCTTAGGACAGGGGGATGAGCAGTTCTTC
CASSLGQGDEQFF
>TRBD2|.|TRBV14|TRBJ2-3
TGTGCCAGCAGCCAAGACGAGACTAGCAGATACACAGATACGCAGTATTTT
CASSQDETSRYTDTQYF
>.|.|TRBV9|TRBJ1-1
TGTGCCAGCAGCGCTACCGGGACCCTGGGTTGGGACACTGAAGCTTTCTTT
CASSATGTLGWDTEAFF